One and the same sample provided the 32 T cell receptor beta chains below, sequenced in a study of blood T cell repertoires in COVID-19. The method was immunoSEQ multiplex PCR; TCRdb's version includes in-frame clones alone and lacks a portion of them. This table has approximately 120,000 clones, 70% to 90% appearing once. Source material: peripheral blood. Every receptor here comes from a human donor in a cohort sampled during active COVID-19.

V is TRBV7-2 and J is TRBJ1-2; 10 nucleotides agree with TRBD1. Trimming took 3 bases from V and 8 from J; bases not matched to a gene: 6. Germline CDR1 and CDR2: SGHTA and FQGNSA. The CDR3 runs 14 residues. CDR3 sequence reads: CASSFRDRGAGYTF. For the CDR3, the DNA is TGTGCCAGCAGCTTCCGGGACAGGGGCGCCGGCTACACCTTC.

The J gene is TRBJ2-5, the V gene TRBV7-9; 7 positions agree with TRBD1. The germline gives CDR1 SEHNR, CDR2 FQNEAQ (reference sequence). The trim removed 5 bases at V and 3 bases at J, leaving 9 bases unmatched. The CDR3 has 15 residues. The CDR3 DNA reads as TGTGCCAGCAGCCAACGACAGGGAGTGAAAGAGACCCAGTACTTC. Translation gives CASSQRQGVKETQYF. The full variable domain, with the rest looked up from reference TRBV7-9 and TRBJ2-5, is DTGVSQNPRHKITKRGQNVTFRCDPISEHNRLYWYRQTLGQGPEFLTYFQNEAQLEKSRLLSDRFSAERPKGSFSTLEIQRTEQGDSAMYLCASSQRQGVKETQYFGPGTRLLVL.

The J gene is TRBJ1-4, the V gene TRBV5-4; 8 positions agree with TRBD1. CDR1 and CDR2 from the germline V gene are SGHNT and YYREEE (reference sequence). Losses at the gene ends were 4 bases for V and 8 bases for J; bases not matched to a gene: 4. The CDR3 spans 13 residues. CDR3 bases: TGTGCCAGCAGCGAGGACAGGGTAGAAAAACTGTTTTTT. The encoded protein is CASSEDRVEKLFF.

The gene calls are TRBV6-6 and TRBJ2-5, with unresolved D. Per the germline V gene, CDR1 is MNHNY and CDR2 is SVGAGI (reference sequence). The CDR3 extends over 12 amino acids. Trimming took off 8 bases at V and 1 base at J, with 8 bases between the two ends. The CDR3 protein is CASQRFQETQYF. In nucleotides, the CDR3 is TGTGCCAGCCAGCGATTCCAAGAGACCCAGTACTTC.

This clone turned up a few times. CDR3 sequence reads: CASSRGSPLMGEQYF. In nucleotides, the CDR3 is TGTGCCAGCAGCCGTGGGAGCCCTCTCATGGGCGAGCAGTACTTC. The chain is built from TRBV5-4 and TRBJ2-7; tentative D call: TRBD2 (5 bases). Germline CDR1 reads SGHNT; CDR2 reads YYREEE (reference sequence). This CDR3 contains 15 residues. Trimming stripped 4 bases from V and 6 bases from J, with 20 bases between.

This chain uses TRBV28 with TRBJ1-6; D perhaps matches TRBD1 (6 bases). Germline CDR1 MDHEN, CDR2 SYDVKM. Deletions cut 6 bases from V and 4 bases from J, with 10 bases between. The CDR3 totals 14 residues. The CDR3, as DNA: TGTGCCAGCAGGACAGGAGGATATAATTCACCCCTCCACTTT. The encoded protein is CASRTGGYNSPLHF.

The CDR3 coding sequence is TGTGCCAGCAGCTTAGGGCCTAGCGGGAGTACCGGAAATGAGCAGTTCTTC. Amino acids: CASSLGPSGSTGNEQFF. V usage is TRBV7-3 and J usage is TRBJ2-1, with 10 positions matching TRBD2. Germline V gives CDR1 SGHTA, CDR2 FQGTGA. This CDR3 region has 17 residues. V lost 2 bases, J lost 7 bases, and 11 bases stayed unmatched.

This clone was found once. The chain has TRBV2 and TRBJ1-2, with D perhaps matching TRBD1 (6 bases). Germline V CDR1 and CDR2: SNHLY, FYNNEI. The CDR3 covers 19 residues. V was trimmed by 2 bases and J by 3 bases, leaving 25 bases between them. CDR3 residues: CASSEPRGPRPARDYGYTF. The CDR3 DNA is TGTGCCAGCAGTGAACCCAGGGGTCCGCGGCCAGCGAGGGACTATGGCTACACCTTC.

This rearrangement joins TRBV10-3 to TRBJ2-1; no reliable D call. Germline V gene lookup returns CDR1 ENHRY and CDR2 SYGVKD. The CDR3 runs 14 residues. V lost 0 bases and J 6 bases, leaving 9 bases between the germline ends. DNA of the CDR3: TGTGCCATCAGTGAGTCCCCCAGGATCAATGAGCAGTTCTTC. This codes for CAISESPRINEQFF.

The chain employs TRBV29-1 and TRBJ1-1, with 7 bases that match TRBD1. V lost 7 bases and J lost 0; bases outside the gene matches: 5. There are 13 residues in the CDR3. The germline CDR1 and CDR2 sequences are SQVTM and ANQGSEA. Written as DNA, the CDR3 is TGCAGCGCAGGGACAGCCATGAACACTGAAGCTTTCTTT. Encoded protein: CSAGTAMNTEAFF.

This clone is a singleton in its sample. This rearrangement joins TRBV5-6 to TRBJ2-4, with D possibly TRBD2 on 6 matching bases. The ends were cut back, 0 bases at V and 4 bases at J, with 14 bases in the middle. The CDR3 loop spans 16 amino acids. CDR1 and CDR2 (germline): SGHDT, YYEEEE. The CDR3 DNA follows: TGTGCCAGCAGCTTGGGAGGCGGGACGGGGAAAAACATTCAGTACTTC. It is translated as CASSLGGGTGKNIQYF.

The DNA of the CDR3 is TGCGCCAGCAGCCAAGATAACCGGGGGTATCAGCCCCAGCATTTT. As protein: CASSQDNRGYQPQHF. The V and J genes are TRBV4-1 and TRBJ1-5; a weak D match, TRBD1 (5 bases). CDR3 length equals 15 residues. The germline V gene has CDR1 MGHRA and CDR2 YSYEKL. Trimming took off 0 bases at V and 5 bases at J, with 11 bases between the two ends.

V usage is TRBV7-2 and J usage is TRBJ2-7; 7 bases map to TRBD1. Germline loops: CDR1 SGHTA, CDR2 FQGNSA. The length of the CDR3 is 13 residues. V lost 3 bases, J lost 6 bases, and 5 bases stayed unmatched. The CDR3, as DNA: TGTGCCAGCAGCTTGGGACAGATTTCCGAGCAGTACTTC. Its translation is CASSLGQISEQYF. Supplemented by reference TRBV7-2 and TRBJ2-7, the full variable domain reads GAGVSQSPSNKVTEKGKDVELRCDPISGHTALYWYRQSLGQGLEFLIYFQGNSAPDKSGLPSDRFSAERTGGSVSTLTIQRTQQEDSAVYLCASSLGQISEQYFGPGTRLTVT.

The gene calls are TRBV19 and TRBJ2-7; 8 positions match TRBD1. The CDR3 totals 19 residues. Trimming removed 5 bases from V and 9 bases from J; junction bases left unmatched: 27. Per germline, CDR1 LNHDA and CDR2 SQIVND (reference sequence). The CDR3 coding sequence is TGTGCCAGTAGTCCCAGGGGGCTACAAGGAAGGGTCCCCGTCGGGGGGCAGTACTTC. Amino acid sequence: CASSPRGLQGRVPVGGQYF.

Remarks on this clone: This CDR3 is also generated by other DNA sequences in the sample. This chain connects TRBV5-1 to TRBJ2-3, with D perhaps matching TRBD2 (6 bases). V was trimmed by 2 bases and J by 6 bases, leaving 10 bases between them. Germline V gene sequence: CDR1 SGHRS, CDR2 YFSETQ. This CDR3 spans 13 amino acids. The CDR3 bases are TGCGCCAGCAGCTTAGGAGGGGCCGATACGCAGTATTTT. It yields the protein CASSLGGADTQYF.

The V and J genes are TRBV18 and TRBJ2-7; no definite D call. V was trimmed by 6 bases and J by 6 bases, leaving 15 bases between them. The germline V gene encodes CDR1 KGHSH and CDR2 LQKENI. The CDR3 sequence is 13 residues long. The CDR3 coding sequence is TGTGCCAGCTCGACCGGATCGTCGGGCGAGCAGTACTTC. Translating gives CASSTGSSGEQYF.

The rearrangement links TRBV5-1 to TRBJ2-3; 8 bases fit TRBD1. The CDR3 loop spans 16 amino acids. The J segment lost 2 bases and the V segment lost 1 base, leaving 6 bases of the junction unmatched. Germline V gene data show CDR1 as SGHRS and CDR2 as YFSETQ. CDR3 bases: TGCGCCAGCAGCTTGCTGGCAGGGGGCTTCACAGATACGCAGTATTTT. As protein: CASSLLAGGFTDTQYF.

The rearrangement joins TRBV19 to TRBJ1-2; tentatively, D is TRBD1 (6 bases). CDR1 is LNHDA and CDR2 is SQIVND in the germline V gene (reference sequence). The V and J ends lost 4 bases and 4 bases respectively, with 16 bases between them. CDR3 length equals 15 residues. The CDR3: CASSRQDLPSYGYTF. The CDR3 nucleotides read TGTGCCAGTAGTAGACAGGACCTCCCGTCCTATGGCTACACCTTC. Full variable domain (rest looked up from reference TRBV19 and TRBJ1-2): DGGITQSPKYLFRKEGQNVTLSCEQNLNHDAMYWYRQDPGQGLRLIYYSQIVNDFQKGDIAEGYSVSREKKESFPLTVTSAQKNPTAFYLCASSRQDLPSYGYTFGSGTRLTVV.

This chain connects TRBV5-6 to TRBJ2-7; 7 nucleotides line up with TRBD2. Germline V lookup: CDR1 SGHDT, CDR2 YYEEEE. This CDR3 has 14 residues. The V segment lost 2 bases and the J segment 3 bases; nucleotides outside the gene matches: 5. CDR3 coding DNA: TGTGCCAGCAGCTTCATGCGGGGGAGCTACGAGCAGTACTTC. Residues: CASSFMRGSYEQYF.

The chain joins TRBV6-5 to TRBJ2-2; D is undetermined. In germline, CDR1 is MNHEY, CDR2 SVGAGI. The ends were cut back, 5 bases at V and 1 base at J, with 11 bases in the middle. The length of the CDR3 is 15 residues. CDR3 nucleotides: TGTGCCAGCAGTCCCAGGTCCATGAACACCGGGGAGCTGTTTTTT. It is translated as CASSPRSMNTGELFF.

The gene calls are TRBV24-1 and TRBJ2-5; unclear D gene. The V gene lost 6 bases and the J gene lost 7 bases, with 14 bases spanning the gap. The germline CDR1 and CDR2 sequences are KGHDR and SFDVKD. This CDR3 has 13 residues. The CDR3 loop is CATSRSPRGTQYF. In DNA, the CDR3 is TGTGCCACCAGTCGATCTCCTCGCGGGACCCAGTACTTC.

The chain carries TRBV6-1 and TRBJ2-7, with D possibly being TRBD2 (6 bases). V was shortened by 3 bases and J by 2 bases, with 11 bases between the two germline ends. Germline values: CDR1 MNHNS, CDR2 SASEGT. CDR3 size: 14 residues. Written as DNA, the CDR3 is TGTGCCAGCAGTGATGGGGGGTTCCCCTACGAGCAGTACTTC. This codes for CASSDGGFPYEQYF.

This clone was observed a few times. The rearrangement links TRBV6-2 or TRBV6-3 to TRBJ1-1, with D uncertain. The CDR3 contains 13 residues. V dropped 2 bases and J dropped 8 bases, with 12 bases sitting between them. The germline gives CDR1 MNHEY, CDR2 SVGEGT. The CDR3 is CASSYNSGREAFF. The CDR3 nucleotides read TGTGCCAGCAGTTACAACTCGGGGAGGGAAGCTTTCTTT.

V usage is TRBV5-4 and J usage is TRBJ1-2; the match to TRBD1 covers 9 bases. CDR3 size: 13 residues. The germline gives CDR1 SGHNT, CDR2 YYREEE (reference sequence). J was trimmed by 7 bases and V by 3 bases; bases with no gene match: 4. The CDR3 bases are TGTGCCAGCAGCTCAACAGGGGGCTCTGGCTACACCTTC. Amino acid sequence: CASSSTGGSGYTF.

J is TRBJ2-3 and V is TRBV5-1; unclear D gene. This CDR3 comprises 13 residues. The V gene lost 5 bases and the J gene lost 2 bases, with 9 bases spanning the gap. From germline, CDR1 is SGHRS and CDR2 YFSETQ. The CDR3 nucleotides read TGCGCCAGCAGTCTCCCCCCCACAGATACGCAGTATTTT. This gives the protein CASSLPPTDTQYF.

This clone was observed once. V usage is TRBV7-9 and J usage is TRBJ2-3; D is possibly TRBD2 (6 bases). The V end was cut by 5 bases, the J end by 5 bases, with 8 bases between. The germline gives CDR1 SEHNR, CDR2 FQNEAQ (reference sequence). The CDR3 is 12 residues long. In DNA form, the CDR3 reads TGTGCCAGCAGCCCCGGGGGAGATACGCAGTATTTT. This sequence encodes CASSPGGDTQYF.

The chain employs TRBV4-2 and TRBJ1-3; D is possibly TRBD1 (5 bases). Germline V gives CDR1 LGHNA, CDR2 YNFKEQ. The V end was cut by 0 bases, the J end by 0 bases, with 9 bases between. CDR3 length: 16 amino acids. The CDR3 DNA reads TGTGCCAGCAGCCAAGAAGGAGGGGCCTCTGGAAACACCATATATTTT. This codes for CASSQEGGASGNTIYF.

The chain uses TRBV4-2 and TRBJ1-1; TRBD1 matches at 7 bases. Germline V lookup: CDR1 LGHNA, CDR2 YNFKEQ. Trimming took 1 base from V and 10 from J; bases not matched to a gene: 12. This CDR3 has 15 residues. The CDR3 sequence is CASSQGMWTGRGAFF. CDR3 DNA sequence: TGTGCCAGCAGCCAAGGCATGTGGACAGGTCGAGGAGCTTTCTTT.

The gene calls are TRBV5-1 and TRBJ1-3, with 7 bases identical to TRBD1. Germline lookup yields CDR1 SGHRS and CDR2 YFSETQ. The CDR3 extends over 14 amino acids. V shed 2 bases, J shed 4 bases, and the junction held 3 bases outside the gene matches. The CDR3 DNA reads TGCGCCAGCAGCTTTGGGACAGAGGGAAACACCATATATTTT. Encoded protein: CASSFGTEGNTIYF.

CDR3 sequence (DNA): TGTGCCAGCAGCTTATCCACACGGACTAGCGGACGCGTGGAGCAGTTCTTC. Translating it yields CASSLSTRTSGRVEQFF. The chain combines TRBV11-2 with TRBJ2-1, with 10 positions matching TRBD2. V was pared by 2 bases and J by 10 bases, with 14 bases of the junction left unmatched. Per germline, CDR1 SGHAT and CDR2 FQNNGV. CDR3 length equals 17 residues.

The rearrangement joins TRBV21-1 to TRBJ2-3; the tabulated D call, TRBD2, remains unverified against the DNA. TRBV21-1 is flagged as a pseudogene. The CDR3 spans 17 residues. CDR3 nucleotides: TGTGCCAGCAGCAAGTTTGCCGGGAGGGCCCACACAGATACGCAGTATTTT. Protein: CASSKFAGRAHTDTQYF.

J is TRBJ2-3 and V is TRBV5-3; D perhaps matches TRBD2 (6 bases). TRBV5-3 qualifies as an ORF whose function is uncertain. V lost 0 bases and J lost 2, with 10 bases in between. This CDR3 is 15 amino acids long. The CDR3 nucleotides read TGTGCCAGAAGCTTGGCTCCGGGGGACACAGATACGCAGTATTTT. Translating it yields CARSLAPGDTDTQYF.